The rows below give T cell receptor beta chains drawn from one sample of a study of T cell clonotyping in hematopoietic cell transplantation. Here immunoSEQ multiplex PCR was the method, and the copy in TCRdb shows in-frame clones only, minus some. The repertoire holds around 1,600 clones, with about 67% as singletons. The sample was peripheral blood mononuclear cells, taken 100 days after allogeneic stem cell transplant. The receptors here all came from a female patient over 55 who had an allogeneic stem cell transplant, so the T cells may come from the graft donor. Some clones in this sample may be carry-over from other donors' samples. CDR3s include the opening cysteine and the closing phenylalanine or tryptophan. A D gene is named only where the DNA matches it firmly. Not all rows give a size; the values are once, few, many and, for expanded clones, a class.

v_call	clone_size	d_call	cdr3_length	j_call	cdr3_nt	cdr3_aa
TRBV2	.	.	13	TRBJ2-7	TGTGCCAGCTCTGCAGGGTTCAATTACGAGCAGTACTTC	CASSAGFNYEQYF
TRBV29-1	.	.	13	TRBJ2-3	TGCAGCGTTGAAGAGTTGGGGACAGATACGCAGTATTTT	CSVEELGTDTQYF
TRBV9	once	.	14	TRBJ1-4	TGTGCCAGCAGCGTAGGTGGGGGGCACGAAAAACTGTTTTTT	CASSVGGGHEKLFF
TRBV27	.	.	14	TRBJ2-5	TGTGCCAGCAGTTCCGACTCAGACGTGGAGACCCAGTACTTC	CASSSDSDVETQYF
TRBV10-3	.	.	17	TRBJ2-1	TGTGCCATCAGTGAGTTTCCAGGGGGGCAGACTAGCGATGAGCAGTTCTTC	CAISEFPGGQTSDEQFF
TRBV6-1	.	TRBD1	13	TRBJ2-1	TGTGCCACCGCGCTGACAGGGACCGATGAGCAGTTCTTC	CATALTGTDEQFF
TRBV13	.	TRBD1	13	TRBJ2-7	TGTGCCAGCAGCTCCGGACAGGGCTACGAGCAGTACTTC	CASSSGQGYEQYF
TRBV6-4	.	.	14	TRBJ2-7	TGTGCCAGCAGTGAATTATACAGGGAGGACGAGCAGTACTTC	CASSELYREDEQYF
TRBV20-1	.	.	11	TRBJ1-1	TGCAGGGGGGGCGGGAAAACTGAAGCTTTCTTT	CRGGGKTEAFF
TRBV5-1	few	TRBD2	18	TRBJ2-3	TGCGCCAGCAGCCCCCAACCGTCTAGCGGCGCTAGCACAGATACGCAGTATTTT	CASSPQPSSGASTDTQYF
TRBV30	.	.	14	TRBJ1-1	TGTGCCTGGAGTGCTCCCGGGACAATCACTGAAGCTTTCTTT	CAWSAPGTITEAFF
TRBV6-5	few	TRBD1	13	TRBJ1-6	TGTGCCAGCAGGGACAGGGGGCTTTCACCCCTCCACTTT	CASRDRGLSPLHF
TRBV15	.	.	15	TRBJ2-7	TGTGCCACCAGCAGAGATGGGGGTTTGGCCTACGAGCAGTACTTC	CATSRDGGLAYEQYF
TRBV9	.	.	14	TRBJ1-6	TGTGCCAGCAGCCCCTCAGGGTTTAATTCACCCCTCCACTTT	CASSPSGFNSPLHF
TRBV5-4	once	.	14	TRBJ2-7	TGTGCCAGCAGCCAAGAGTACGGGCCCTACGAGCAGTACTTC	CASSQEYGPYEQYF
TRBV9	.	TRBD2	15	TRBJ2-1	TGTGCCAGCAGCGTAGCGGCGGGAGTGGGCCATGAGCAGTTCTTC	CASSVAAGVGHEQFF
TRBV7-9	.	.	17	TRBJ1-2	TGTGCCAGCAGCTTCCCTAGGGCGGCGCCAGCTAACTATGGCTACACCTTC	CASSFPRAAPANYGYTF
TRBV13	.	.	15	TRBJ1-4	TGTGCCAGCTCTTTAACAATGAAGGATAATGAAAAACTGTTTTTT	CASSLTMKDNEKLFF
TRBV12-5	few	.	13	TRBJ2-2	TGTGCTAGTGCCCAGCCGGGGGCCGGGGAGCTGTTTTTT	CASAQPGAGELFF
TRBV5-6	.	TRBD2	15	TRBJ2-7	TGTGCCAGCAGCGGGGACACTAGCGGGGTATACGAGCAGTACTTC	CASSGDTSGVYEQYF
TRBV4-2	large	.	16	TRBJ2-2	TGTGCCAGCAGCCAATTTAGCGGAGACAACACCGGGGAGCTGTTTTTT	CASSQFSGDNTGELFF
TRBV25-1	.	.	15	TRBJ1-4	TGTGCCAGCAGTGAACCTAGGGGGACGGGTGAAAAACTGTTTTTT	CASSEPRGTGEKLFF